A single sample is the source of the 6 T cell receptor beta chains below, sequenced in a study of blood T cell repertoires in COVID-19. Sequencing used immunoSEQ multiplex PCR; TCRdb keeps in-frame clones, though not all of them. The table lists 380,000 or so clones, approximately 80% of them singletons. The sequenced material came from peripheral blood. Receptor source: a human donor with acute or convalescent COVID-19. The donor label of this sample is uncertain.

This chain links TRBV7-9 with TRBJ1-1; the D gene is possibly TRBD1 (6 bases). There are 12 residues in the CDR3. The germline gives CDR1 SEHNR, CDR2 FQNEAQ (reference sequence). The V end lost 7 bases, the J end lost 5 bases, and 11 bases lay between the germline ends. CDR3 protein: CASTGDYTEAFF. The CDR3 region has the DNA TGTGCCAGCACAGGGGATTATACTGAAGCTTTCTTT.

V usage is TRBV6-5 and J usage is TRBJ2-7; 10 positions match TRBD2. From germline, CDR1 is MNHEY and CDR2 SVGAGI. The CDR3 is made up of 16 amino acids. V trimming: 3 bases; J trimming: 4 bases; junction bases outside the gene matches: 9. The CDR3: CASSYSLAGGGYEQYF. As DNA, the CDR3 is TGTGCCAGCAGTTATTCCTTAGCGGGAGGAGGGTACGAGCAGTACTTC.

This clone came up once. This chain joins TRBV7-9 and TRBJ2-7, with 7 bases matching TRBD1. Trimming at V came to 5 bases and at J to 6 bases, leaving 13 bases not matched to a gene. Germline V gene lookup returns CDR1 SEHNR and CDR2 FQNEAQ (reference sequence). The CDR3 loop spans 15 amino acids. The CDR3 nucleotides read TGTGCCAGCAGCGCGTCCGGGACAGCTAAAAGCGAGCAGTACTTC. This sequence encodes CASSASGTAKSEQYF.

This chain uses TRBV2 with TRBJ1-2, with 9 bases aligning to TRBD1. Germline V gene data show CDR1 as SNHLY and CDR2 as FYNNEI. The length of the CDR3 is 12 residues. The ends lost 7 bases at V and 8 bases at J; junction bases unmatched: 5. CDR3 nucleotides: TGTGCCAGCAAGGACAGGGGTTGGGGCTACACCTTC. Translated: CASKDRGWGYTF.

The chain joins TRBV5-6 to TRBJ1-1; 10 nucleotides agree with TRBD1. The CDR3 extends over 14 amino acids. CDR1 is SGHDT and CDR2 is YYEEEE in the germline V gene. Unmatched junction bases numbered 8, after V lost 4 bases and J lost 8 bases. The CDR3 region is CASSRRQGAMEAFF. In nucleotides, the CDR3 is TGTGCCAGCAGCCGGCGACAGGGGGCTATGGAAGCTTTCTTT.

This clone was seen a single time. One end of the junction varies from germline; a read error may be responsible. The chain has TRBV19 and TRBJ2-7; 8 bases align to TRBD1. In germline, CDR1 is LNHDA, CDR2 SQIVND (reference sequence). The CDR3 consists of 12 residues. CDR3 nucleotide sequence: TGTGCCAGCCTTAAGGGGCAGGGGGCTGAAGACTTC. Translation: CASLKGQGAEDF.